The sequence of this T cell receptor beta chain was determined in a study of CD8 T cells in ankylosing spondylitis. V shed 5 bases and J shed 3 bases, with 13 bases lying between them. The CDR3 has 14 residues. Germline assignment: CDR1 MNHEY and CDR2 SVGEGT. Regarding the study as a whole: Eight or nine highly homologous variants made up a TCR beta motif that seemed to typify ankylosing spondylitis blood. Disease-associated clones were reportedly significantly overrepresented in matched ankylosing spondylitis synovial fluid.

Researchers built TCR beta libraries using quantitative 5'-RACE with molecular barcodes. TCRdb re-called the 5' RACE reads through MiXCR, storing one row per CDR3 protein. The table lists approximately 540,000 distinct CDR3 sequences, roughly 13% of them singletons. A note on this clonotype: Its target is not known.

The clonotype was recovered from a male donor with ankylosing spondylitis. Sequences were obtained from blood, either unsorted or a sorted T cell fraction (not recorded which). The V call is TRBV6-2 or TRBV6-3, the J call TRBJ2-5; a possible D gene is TRBD2 (7 bases). The CDR3 region has the DNA TGTGCCAGCAGTGCCTGGGAGGGGGAAGAGACCCAGTACTTC. Protein product: CASSAWEGEETQYF.